Listed below are T cell receptor beta chains from one sample, sequenced in a study of blood T cells in healthy people across ages. One entry per CDR3 protein results from TCRdb running MiXCR on the 5' RACE reads. In the table there are 650,000 to 1,000,000 distinct CDR3 sequences, 36% of which are singletons. The sequenced material came from blood. All receptors derive from a man in his late teens or twenties in good health. Both conserved end residues are part of each CDR3. The D gene is left open where the match is weak. Not all rows give a size; the values are once, few, many and, for expanded clones, a class.

CDR3nt,CDR3aa,d_gene,j_gene,v_gene,abundance
TGTGCCAGCATTACAGGGGGCGGCACTGAAGCTTTCTTT,CASITGGGTEAFF,TRBD1,TRBJ1-1,TRBV25-1,-
TGTGCCAGCAGCCAAGGACCGCGGAGGACGAACACTGAAGCTTTCTTT,CASSQGPRRTNTEAFF,-,TRBJ1-1,TRBV14,-
TGTGCCAGCGCTGGGGGGGGTGGACAAGAGACCCAGTACTTC,CASAGGGGQETQYF,TRBD2,TRBJ2-5,TRBV12-3/TRBV12-4,-
TGTGCCAGCATCCTAGCGGGGGCTGAGCAGTTCTTC,CASILAGAEQFF,TRBD2,TRBJ2-1,TRBV5-6,-
TGTGCCACCAGTGACTATCTGCGCCCAGATACGCAGTATTTT,CATSDYLRPDTQYF,-,TRBJ2-3,TRBV24-1,many
TGTGCCAGCCGTAGAGAAACGGACAGGTCGACTACAGATACGCAGTATTTT,CASRRETDRSTTDTQYF,TRBD1,TRBJ2-3,TRBV27,-
TGTGCCAGCAGCTTAGCGCGAGGAGGCAATTACAATGAGCAGTACTTC,CASSLARGGNYNEQYF,-,TRBJ2-7,TRBV7-9,-
TGTGCCAGCAGTTGGGGGGGGCAGGGTAATGAAAAACTGTTTTTT,CASSWGGQGNEKLFF,-,TRBJ1-4,TRBV12-3/TRBV12-4,few
TGTACCACCAGCACCAGGGTCGGAACTGAAGCTTTCTTT,CTTSTRVGTEAFF,-,TRBJ1-1,TRBV15,-
TGTGCCAGCAGCGTTGGCGTGAATGGCCAGCCCCAGCATTTT,CASSVGVNGQPQHF,-,TRBJ1-5,TRBV5-5,-
TGCGCCAGCAGCCAGCGGTTAGAAAGCTCCTACAATGAGCAGTACTTC,CASSQRLESSYNEQYF,-,TRBJ2-7,TRBV4-3,few
TGCAGTGCTAGGGTGGTCGGGGGCTACACCTTC,CSARVVGGYTF,-,TRBJ1-2,TRBV20-1,few
TGTGCCAGCAAAGGGGGCGGTGAAAAACTGTTTTTT,CASKGGGEKLFF,TRBD1,TRBJ1-4,TRBV12-3/TRBV12-4,-
TGTGCCAGCAGCGGCTACCACGACTATAATTCACCCCTCCACTTT,CASSGYHDYNSPLHF,-,TRBJ1-6,TRBV6-2/TRBV6-3,-
TGCACCAGCAGCTTGTGGAGGGGCACAGATACGCAGTATTTT,CTSSLWRGTDTQYF,-,TRBJ2-3,TRBV5-1,once
TGTGCCAGCAGTTTTGGACAGGGGTCGACTGAAGCTTTCTTT,CASSFGQGSTEAFF,TRBD1,TRBJ1-1,TRBV12-3/TRBV12-4,few
TGTGCCAGCAGTTACTCGTCCGGGAGCCTCGATCAGCCCCAGCATTTT,CASSYSSGSLDQPQHF,-,TRBJ1-5,TRBV6-2/TRBV6-3,-
TGTGCCAGCAGCCAAGACAGTCAGGGGAAGGGCTACACCTTC,CASSQDSQGKGYTF,-,TRBJ1-2,TRBV3-1,-
TGCGCCAGCAGAGCCTACGACAGGGCCGGCGGGGAGCTGTTTTTT,CASRAYDRAGGELFF,TRBD1,TRBJ2-2,TRBV5-1,few
TGCGCCAGCAGCGAAAATCCGGGAATTGGGGAGCAGTACTTC,CASSENPGIGEQYF,-,TRBJ2-7,TRBV4-3,-
TGTGCCAGCGGGGCAGGGGGCTTGGAGACCCAGTACTTC,CASGAGGLETQYF,TRBD1,TRBJ2-5,TRBV3-1,once
TGTGCCAGCAGCCAAGGGGGGGTTGGCGGCTACACCTTC,CASSQGGVGGYTF,-,TRBJ1-2,TRBV6-6,few
TGTGCCAGCAGCGTAGAGAGGGGGCCGGTTGGTTTGGGTGGCTACACCTTC,CASSVERGPVGLGGYTF,TRBD1,TRBJ1-2,TRBV9,-
TGTGCCAGCACCGCGGACAGCAAAGGTGGTGAAGAACTGTTTTTT,CASTADSKGGEELFF,-,TRBJ1-4,TRBV2,-
TGTGCCAGCAGCGGGGGGACAGGGGAAGGACAGCCCCAGCATTTT,CASSGGTGEGQPQHF,TRBD1,TRBJ1-5,TRBV7-9,few
TGTGCCAGCAGTTACTTCAGGGGAGAGCATCAGCCCCAGCATTTT,CASSYFRGEHQPQHF,-,TRBJ1-5,TRBV6-6,-
TGTGCCAGCAGCGCTGACAGACCTCCGGGCTTTAACTATGGCTACACCTTC,CASSADRPPGFNYGYTF,-,TRBJ1-2,TRBV2,few
TGTGCCAGCAGACCCACAGGGGGTACTGAAGCTTTCTTT,CASRPTGGTEAFF,TRBD1,TRBJ1-1,TRBV6-2/TRBV6-3,many
TGCGCCAGCCGGGGACAGCCGACCTACAATGAGCAGTTCTTC,CASRGQPTYNEQFF,TRBD1,TRBJ2-1,TRBV5-1,few
TGTGCCATCAGTGAGTCGGATCCCCCATATAATGAGCAGTACTTC,CAISESDPPYNEQYF,-,TRBJ2-5,TRBV10-3,-
TGTGCCAGCAGTTACCTAACAGGGGGCACTGGGGCCAACGTCCTGACTTTC,CASSYLTGGTGANVLTF,TRBD1,TRBJ2-6,TRBV6-5,few
TGTGCCGGCAGCAGGGACGGGTACTATGGCTACACCTTC,CAGSRDGYYGYTF,-,TRBJ1-2,TRBV9,-
TGCAGTGCTAGAGCCGGGGGTCTTGAGACCCAGTACTTC,CSARAGGLETQYF,-,TRBJ2-5,TRBV20-1,-
TGCGCCAGCAGCCAAGGGGGGACAGGGGCAAGCTATGGCTACACCTTC,CASSQGGTGASYGYTF,TRBD1,TRBJ1-2,TRBV5-1,-
TGCGCCAGCAGCCAACCGACAGGTCGAGACACTGAAGCTTTCTTT,CASSQPTGRDTEAFF,-,TRBJ1-1,TRBV4-1,-
TGTGCCAGCAGCGTAGGAGGGGCTAGCGGGGGGTTTGAGCAGTTCTTC,CASSVGGASGGFEQFF,TRBD2,TRBJ2-1,TRBV9,-
TGCAGTGCTTGGGGCCGCACTGAAGCTTTCTTT,CSAWGRTEAFF,-,TRBJ1-1,TRBV20-1,few
TGTGCCAGCAGTTGGTTAGCGGGGGGCTACAATGAGCAGTTCTTC,CASSWLAGGYNEQFF,TRBD2,TRBJ2-1,TRBV6-5,few
TGCGCCAGCAGCCAAGACAGGATTGGCGGGGCATATGGCTACACCTTC,CASSQDRIGGAYGYTF,-,TRBJ1-2,TRBV4-3,-
TGCAGTGCTAGAGTAGGGGACAGGGGGTTTTTTCGAGAGACCCAGTACTTC,CSARVGDRGFFRETQYF,TRBD1,TRBJ2-5,TRBV20-1,once
TGTGCTAGTGGCCCGTTCGCGGGCACAGATACGCAGTATTTT,CASGPFAGTDTQYF,-,TRBJ2-3,TRBV12-5,-
TGCAGTGCTAGATTCCCAGGGGACTCCAATCAGCCCCAGCATTTT,CSARFPGDSNQPQHF,-,TRBJ1-5,TRBV20-1,-
TGCAGCGTTGAAGATCGTCGGGGCTACACCTTC,CSVEDRRGYTF,-,TRBJ1-2,TRBV29-1,-
TGCGCCAGCAGCCAAGATCAAGGGAACGCCTACGAGCAGTACTTC,CASSQDQGNAYEQYF,-,TRBJ2-7,TRBV4-3,-
TGTGCCAGCAGCTTGGTCTCCTCTGGGGCCAACGGCCTGACTTTC,CASSLVSSGANGLTF,-,TRBJ2-6,TRBV5-8,-
TGTGCCAGCAGTTACATTAAAGCGGGGGTATACAATGAGCAGTTCTTC,CASSYIKAGVYNEQFF,TRBD2,TRBJ2-1,TRBV6-5,few
TGTGCCACTGCTACAGAAACCAAATTCACAGATACGCAGTATTTT,CATATETKFTDTQYF,-,TRBJ2-3,TRBV25-1,-
TGTGCCAGCAGCTTAAGGTCCCGACTAGCGGGGGAACTCTACAATGAGCAGTTCTTC,CASSLRSRLAGELYNEQFF,TRBD2,TRBJ2-1,TRBV7-2,-
TGTGCCAGCAGCTCGGGGCTTACAGGGGCCAGAACGGCCGAGCAGTACTTC,CASSSGLTGARTAEQYF,TRBD1,TRBJ2-7,TRBV5-5,many
TGTGCCAGCAGTCCGACTAGCGCTTCGAACACCGGGGAGCTGTTTTTT,CASSPTSASNTGELFF,TRBD2,TRBJ2-2,TRBV2,-
TGTGCCAGCAGCCAAGGGACAGGGGAAGAAAAACTGTTTTTT,CASSQGTGEEKLFF,TRBD1,TRBJ1-4,TRBV3-1,-
TGTGCCATCAGTGAGGCGTCAGGGCCAGATACGCAGTATTTT,CAISEASGPDTQYF,-,TRBJ2-3,TRBV10-3,-